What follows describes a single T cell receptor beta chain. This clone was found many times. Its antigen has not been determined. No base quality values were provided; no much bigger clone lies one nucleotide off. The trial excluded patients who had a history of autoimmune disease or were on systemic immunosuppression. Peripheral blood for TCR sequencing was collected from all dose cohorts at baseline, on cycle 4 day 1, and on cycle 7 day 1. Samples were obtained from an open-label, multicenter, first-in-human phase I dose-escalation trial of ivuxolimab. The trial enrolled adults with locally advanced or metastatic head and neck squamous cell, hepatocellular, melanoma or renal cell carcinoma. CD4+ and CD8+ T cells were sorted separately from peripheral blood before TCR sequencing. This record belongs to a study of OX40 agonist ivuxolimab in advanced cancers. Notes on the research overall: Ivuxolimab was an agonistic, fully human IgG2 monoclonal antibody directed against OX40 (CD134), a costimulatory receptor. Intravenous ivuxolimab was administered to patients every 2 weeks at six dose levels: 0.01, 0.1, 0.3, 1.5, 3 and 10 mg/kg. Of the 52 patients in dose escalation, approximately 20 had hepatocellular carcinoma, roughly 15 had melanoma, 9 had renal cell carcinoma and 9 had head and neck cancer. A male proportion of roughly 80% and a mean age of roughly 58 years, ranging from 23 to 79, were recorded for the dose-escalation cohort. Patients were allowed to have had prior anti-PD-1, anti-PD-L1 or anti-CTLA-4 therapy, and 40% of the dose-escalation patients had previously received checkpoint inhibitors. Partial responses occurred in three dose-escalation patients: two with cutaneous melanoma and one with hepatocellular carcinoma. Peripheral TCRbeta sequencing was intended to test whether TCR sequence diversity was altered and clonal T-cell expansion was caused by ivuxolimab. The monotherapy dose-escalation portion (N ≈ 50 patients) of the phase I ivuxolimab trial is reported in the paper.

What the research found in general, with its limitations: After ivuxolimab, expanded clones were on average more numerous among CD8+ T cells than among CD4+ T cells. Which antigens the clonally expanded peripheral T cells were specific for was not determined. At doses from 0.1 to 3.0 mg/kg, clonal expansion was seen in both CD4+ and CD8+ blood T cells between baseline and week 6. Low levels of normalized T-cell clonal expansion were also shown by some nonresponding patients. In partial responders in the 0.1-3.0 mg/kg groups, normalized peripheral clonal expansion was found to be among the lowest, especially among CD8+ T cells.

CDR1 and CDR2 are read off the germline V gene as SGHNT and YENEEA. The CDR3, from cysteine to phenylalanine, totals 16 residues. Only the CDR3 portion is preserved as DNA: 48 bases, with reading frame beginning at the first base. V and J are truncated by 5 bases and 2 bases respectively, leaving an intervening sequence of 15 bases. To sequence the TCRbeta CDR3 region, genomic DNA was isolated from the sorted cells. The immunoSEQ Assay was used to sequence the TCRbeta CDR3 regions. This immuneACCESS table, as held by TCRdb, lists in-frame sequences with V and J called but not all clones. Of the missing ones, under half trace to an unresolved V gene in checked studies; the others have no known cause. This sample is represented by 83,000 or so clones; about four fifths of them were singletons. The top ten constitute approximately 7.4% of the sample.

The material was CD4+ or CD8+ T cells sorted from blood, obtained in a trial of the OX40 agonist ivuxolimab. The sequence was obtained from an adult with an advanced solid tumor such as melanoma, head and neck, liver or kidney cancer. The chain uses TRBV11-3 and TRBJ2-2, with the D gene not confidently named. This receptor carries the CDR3 CASSHLLAHNTGELFF. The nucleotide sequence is TGTGCCAGCAGCCACCTACTCGCCCATAACACCGGGGAGCTGTTTTTT.